The 11 T cell receptor beta chains below all came from one sample that was sequenced in a study of cytomegalovirus exposure and HLA in healthy donors. Researchers ran the PCR with 60 Vbeta and 13 Jbeta primers. Assay: immunoSEQ multiplex PCR; the TCRdb copy retains only in-frame clones and omits some. The sample gives about 280,000 clones, over 85% of which show up once; 2% to 3% is in the top ten. Sequencing used PBMCs. All receptors derive from a woman aged 18-29 years in good health and CMV-seronegative.

The count of this clone is one. The rearrangement joins TRBV30 to TRBJ1-3; 8 bases map to TRBD1. The germline V gene encodes CDR1 GTSNPN and CDR2 SVGIG (reference sequence). Trimming at V came to 2 bases and at J to 1 base, leaving 7 bases not matched to a gene. This CDR3 spans 16 amino acids. The CDR3 spells CAWSPGGAGSGNTIYF. The CDR3 DNA is TGTGCCTGGAGTCCAGGGGGCGCGGGATCTGGAAACACCATATATTTT.

The chain links TRBV6-1 to TRBJ2-7, with D possibly TRBD1 on 6 matching bases. The germline V gene has CDR1 MNHNS and CDR2 SASEGT. The germline V and J ends were trimmed by 7 bases and 2 bases, with 9 bases remaining between them. This CDR3 contains 12 residues. The CDR3 here is CASTGGPYEQYF. The CDR3, as DNA: TGTGCCAGCACTGGGGGCCCCTACGAGCAGTACTTC.

The chain couples TRBV11-2 to TRBJ2-3; 8 positions match TRBD1. CDR1 is SGHAT, CDR2 FQNNGV, per germline. CDR3 length equals 16 residues. The J segment lost 2 bases and the V segment lost 4 bases, leaving 8 bases of the junction unmatched. Here the CDR3 reads CASSSPTGVSTDTQYF. The CDR3, as DNA: TGTGCCAGCAGCTCGCCGACAGGGGTGTCCACAGATACGCAGTATTTT. The full variable domain, rest sourced from reference TRBV11-2 and TRBJ2-3, is EAGVAQSPRYKIIEKRQSVAFWCNPISGHATLYWYQQILGQGPKLLIQFQNNGVVDDSQLPKDRFSAERLKGVDSTLKIQPAKLEDSAVYLCASSSPTGVSTDTQYFGPGTRLTVL.

The chain links TRBV19 to TRBJ1-2, with 9 bases aligning to TRBD1. Germline V gene data show CDR1 as LNHDA and CDR2 as SQIVND (reference sequence). The J segment lost 5 bases and the V segment lost 6 bases, leaving 13 bases of the junction unmatched. The CDR3 spans 16 residues. This CDR3 reads CASSLTGNDRGYGYTF. DNA for the CDR3: TGTGCCAGTAGCCTAACGGGGAACGACAGGGGGTATGGCTACACCTTC.

This chain links TRBV5-1 with TRBJ2-3, with D perhaps matching TRBD2 (5 bases). Germline CDR1 and CDR2: SGHRS and YFSETQ. This CDR3 comprises 11 residues. The V gene lost 4 bases and the J gene lost 6 bases, with 6 bases spanning the gap. CDR3 in amino acids: CASSRGDTQYF. The CDR3 region has the DNA TGCGCCAGCAGCCGAGGGGATACGCAGTATTTT.

The chain links TRBV27 to TRBJ2-7; TRBD2 is a possible D gene (5 bases). V lost 8 bases, J lost 2 bases, and 10 bases lay in between. The CDR3 totals 12 residues. Germline assignment: CDR1 MNHEY and CDR2 SMNVEV (reference sequence). CDR3 region: CASWTGAYEQYF. CDR3 in DNA: TGTGCCAGCTGGACCGGGGCCTACGAGCAGTACTTC.

This clone came up once. The chain is built from TRBV29-1 and TRBJ1-6; possibly TRBD1 for D (5 bases). The CDR3 has 15 amino acids. CDR1 is SQVTM, CDR2 ANQGSEA, per germline. V dropped 7 bases and J dropped 6 bases, with 19 bases sitting between them. Here the CDR3 DNA reads TGCAGCGCGATGATCCCGGAGGGGAGTAATTCACCCCTCCACTTT. The encoded protein is CSAMIPEGSNSPLHF.

This chain uses TRBV6-5 with TRBJ2-3, with 7 bases that match TRBD2. Trimming at V came to 0 bases and at J to 2 bases, leaving 5 bases not matched to a gene. The CDR3 is 16 amino acids. Germline CDR1 and CDR2: MNHEY and SVGAGI. Here the CDR3 reads CASSYSLGGNTDTQYF. As DNA, the CDR3 is TGTGCCAGCAGTTACTCCTTGGGGGGGAACACAGATACGCAGTATTTT.

The V gene is TRBV5-1, the J gene TRBJ2-2, with D tentatively TRBD1 (6 bases). The CDR3 runs to 15 residues. The germline gives CDR1 SGHRS, CDR2 YFSETQ. V lost 4 bases and J lost 6, with 16 bases in between. CDR3 nucleotides: TGCGCCAGCAGCCAACGCTCACAGGGCTCCGGGGAGCTGTTTTTT. Encoded protein: CASSQRSQGSGELFF.

The chain recombines TRBV11-2 with TRBJ1-1; D is ambiguous. Germline CDR1 SGHAT, CDR2 FQNNGV. CDR3 length: 13 amino acids. V lost 8 bases, J lost 2 bases, and 12 bases lay in between. The CDR3 loop is CASRRGVNTEAFF. The CDR3 DNA sequence: TGTGCCAGCCGTAGAGGCGTAAACACTGAAGCTTTCTTT.

V usage is TRBV29-1 and J usage is TRBJ2-5; D gene uncertain. Per germline, CDR1 SQVTM and CDR2 ANQGSEA. V lost 4 bases and J 4 bases, leaving 7 bases between the germline ends. CDR3 length equals 11 residues. The CDR3 bases are TGCAGCGTTGCAGGTCGAGAGACCCAGTACTTC. Amino acid sequence: CSVAGRETQYF.